Listed below are T cell receptor beta chains from one sample, sequenced in a study of T cell responses to AZD1222 COVID-19 vaccine. Measured with immunoSEQ multiplex PCR; TCRdb has only the in-frame clones, and not every one. The profile shows about 99,000 clones, nearly 90% of them singletons. Specimen: peripheral blood, collected on day 0 of AZD1222 vaccination. The origin of the receptors is an adult in good health. Each CDR3 is given with its conserved first and last residue. The D gene is left open where the match is weak. Rows give clone size only sometimes, using once, few, many, or a class for an expanded clone.

j_gene | abundance | d_gene | v_gene | CDR3nt | CDR3aa
TRBJ1-5 | . | . | TRBV6-5 | TGTGCCACCGCCCAGGATCAGGGCAATCAGCCCCAGCATTTT | CATAQDQGNQPQHF
TRBJ2-3 | . | TRBD2 | TRBV11-3 | TGTGCCAGCAGCCCCCAAGCGGGAGAGGTGGATACGCAGTATTTT | CASSPQAGEVDTQYF
TRBJ1-1 | . | TRBD1 | TRBV6-2/TRBV6-3 | TGTGCCAGCAGTGTCAGGGGGCCCGTACATGGGAACACTGAAGCTTTCTTT | CASSVRGPVHGNTEAFF
TRBJ2-2 | . | TRBD1 | TRBV2 | TGTGCCAGCAGCGACAGGGGCACGAACACCGGGGAGCTGTTTTTT | CASSDRGTNTGELFF
TRBJ1-1 | few | . | TRBV15 | TGTGCCACCAGCATTCGGACAGTAAACACTGAAGCTTTCTTT | CATSIRTVNTEAFF
TRBJ2-3 | . | . | TRBV4-1 | TGCGCCAGCAGCCAAGAGGCGGGAAGGACGACAGATACGCAGTATTTT | CASSQEAGRTTDTQYF
TRBJ1-6 | . | . | TRBV6-2/TRBV6-3 | TGTGCCAGCAGTTTTCCAAATTCACCCCTCCACTTT | CASSFPNSPLHF
TRBJ1-1 | few | . | TRBV10-3 | TGTGCCAGTGGAGCGAGCACAGGGATGAACACTGAAGCTTTCTTT | CASGASTGMNTEAFF
TRBJ2-3 | . | . | TRBV3-1/TRBV3-2 | TGTGCCAGCAGCCTAGGGGGGGCGGTAGGCACAGATACGCAGTATTTT | CASSLGGAVGTDTQYF
TRBJ2-2 | . | . | TRBV19 | TGTGCCAGTAGCCCAATTACCTCGAACACCGGGGAGCTGTTTTTT | CASSPITSNTGELFF
TRBJ2-3 | . | TRBD1 | TRBV4-3 | TGCGCCAGCAGCCAAGGCGGACAGGTCTTTCTCACAGATACGCAGTATTTT | CASSQGGQVFLTDTQYF
TRBJ1-1 | . | TRBD1 | TRBV2 | TGTGCCAGCAGCCGGGACAGGGCTTTCTTT | CASSRDRAFF
TRBJ1-3 | . | . | TRBV6-1 | TGTGCCAGCAGTGTACCAGTGGGGGGCCAAAGCTCTGGAAACACCATATATTTT | CASSVPVGGQSSGNTIYF
TRBJ1-1 | . | . | TRBV3-1/TRBV3-2 | TGTGCCAGCAGCCAAGAAGTGGGCCGACCGAACACTGAAGCTTTCTTT | CASSQEVGRPNTEAFF
TRBJ1-6 | . | . | TRBV9 | TGTGCCAGCAGCCCCGGGCCCAATTCACCCCTCCACTTT | CASSPGPNSPLHF
TRBJ2-2 | . | . | TRBV9 | TGTGCCAGCAGCGTAGCCCCCGGACCGTCCGGGGAGCTGTTTTTT | CASSVAPGPSGELFF
TRBJ2-5 | . | . | TRBV3-1/TRBV3-2 | TGTGCCAGCAGCCATTTTGGGGGCGCAGAGACCCAGTACTTC | CASSHFGGAETQYF
TRBJ2-3 | once | . | TRBV19 | TGTGCCAGTAGTAGGCAGTCCAAATTAGGGGATACGCAGTATTTT | CASSRQSKLGDTQYF
TRBJ1-2 | . | . | TRBV4-1 | TGCGCCAGCAGGTCGGGAACAGGCGGAGGCTACACCTTC | CASRSGTGGGYTF
TRBJ2-7 | . | . | TRBV3-1/TRBV3-2 | TGTGCCAGCAGCCCCAGGCGAGGGGGAAGGTACGAGCAGTACTTC | CASSPRRGGRYEQYF
TRBJ1-3 | . | . | TRBV7-9 | TGTGCCAGCAGCTTGTCCGGAGGTGGAAACACCATATATTTT | CASSLSGGGNTIYF
TRBJ1-3 | . | . | TRBV7-2 | TGTGCCAGCAGCCCGACTATCCCTGGAAACACCATATATTTT | CASSPTIPGNTIYF
TRBJ2-5 | once | . | TRBV11-2 | TGTGCCAGCAGCTTAGATCTGGTTCGGGGCTTGGGGGAGACCCAGTACTTC | CASSLDLVRGLGETQYF
TRBJ2-6 | once | . | TRBV5-1 | TGTGCCAGCAGCTTGGGCGGACAGCAACTCTCTGGGGCCAACGTCCTGACTTTC | CASSLGGQQLSGANVLTF
TRBJ2-1 | . | . | TRBV7-7 | TGTGCTAGCAGCTTAGTTTTGGGGATCAATGAGCAGTTCTTC | CASSLVLGINEQFF
TRBJ1-2 | . | . | TRBV20-1 | TGCAGTGCTAATGGCTACACCTTC | CSANGYTF
TRBJ2-7 | . | TRBD1 | TRBV7-8 | TGTGCCAGCAGCTTGGGACAGGGCGTTTTCGAGCAGTACTTC | CASSLGQGVFEQYF
TRBJ1-4 | . | . | TRBV6-1 | TGTGCCAGCAGTGAAGTCTACAGGCCAGATAATGAAAAACTGTTTTTT | CASSEVYRPDNEKLFF
TRBJ2-5 | . | TRBD2 | TRBV7-2 | TGTGCCAGCAGCTTAGAAAGGCTAGCGGGAGTATCTTTAGAGACCCAGTACTTC | CASSLERLAGVSLETQYF
TRBJ2-7 | . | . | TRBV21-1 | TGTGCCAGCAGCAAAGCGGGACAAGGATACACCTACGAGCAGTACTTC | CASSKAGQGYTYEQYF
TRBJ2-2 | . | . | TRBV9 | TGTGCCAGCAGCGGGTCGGGAGTCGGGATCAACACCGGGGAGCTGTTTTTT | CASSGSGVGINTGELFF
TRBJ2-5 | once | TRBD2 | TRBV7-6 | TGTGCCAGCAGCTCACAAAGCGGGGGGCGGGAGACCCAGTACTTC | CASSSQSGGRETQYF
TRBJ2-5 | once | . | TRBV7-9 | TGTGCCAGCAGCTTGGTAGCAGTCCAAGAGACCCAGTACTTC | CASSLVAVQETQYF
TRBJ1-1 | . | TRBD1 | TRBV7-9 | TGTGCCAGCCTATGGGCAGGGGGTAACACTGAAGCTTTCTTT | CASLWAGGNTEAFF
TRBJ2-7 | . | TRBD2 | TRBV6-5 | TGTGCCAGCGGACTACGAACGGGAGGGCAGTACTTC | CASGLRTGGQYF
TRBJ2-2 | . | . | TRBV15 | TGTGCCACCAGCTCGGTCCTGGGGGCGACCGGGGAGCTGTTTTTT | CATSSVLGATGELFF
TRBJ2-1 | . | . | TRBV7-9 | TGTGCCAGCAGCCCCCGGCAGGGCACCTCCTACAATGAGCAGTTCTTC | CASSPRQGTSYNEQFF
TRBJ2-6 | . | . | TRBV7-9 | TGTGCCAGCAGCCCCAGGGGGGGCTCTGGGGCCAACGTCCTGACTTTC | CASSPRGGSGANVLTF
TRBJ2-3 | . | . | TRBV12-5 | TGTGCTAGTGGAATGGACGGCACAGATACGCAGTATTTT | CASGMDGTDTQYF
TRBJ1-6 | once | . | TRBV7-2 | TGTGCCAGCAGCTTGCAGGCACTCTATAATTCACCCCTCCACTTT | CASSLQALYNSPLHF
TRBJ2-1 | . | . | TRBV12-5 | TGTGCTAGTGGGGGGGCAGCCGTCAATGAGCAGTTCTTC | CASGGAAVNEQFF
TRBJ2-3 | . | TRBD2 | TRBV6-5 | TGTGCCAGCAGTTTCGGACTAGCCGGGACAGATACGCAGTATTTT | CASSFGLAGTDTQYF
TRBJ1-4 | . | . | TRBV7-9 | TGTGCCAGCGAGAGTAGTAATAATGAAAAACTGTTTTTT | CASESSNNEKLFF
TRBJ2-1 | . | TRBD2 | TRBV6-1 | TGTGCCAGCAGTGATTCCCAGACTAGCGGGAGGGCCTATGAGCAGTTCTTC | CASSDSQTSGRAYEQFF
TRBJ1-1 | . | . | TRBV27 | TGTGCCAGCAGTCCCCGAGGGGGTCCTGTCACTGAAGCTTTCTTT | CASSPRGGPVTEAFF
TRBJ2-1 | . | TRBD2 | TRBV19 | TGTGCCAGTAGTACTAGCGGGAGGGTCTACAATGAGCAGTTCTTC | CASSTSGRVYNEQFF
TRBJ2-2 | . | . | TRBV7-3 | TGTGCCAGCAGCTTAGGGCCATGGGTGCCCGGGGAGCTGTTTTTT | CASSLGPWVPGELFF
TRBJ2-2 | . | . | TRBV9 | TGTGCCAGCAGCGTAGTCTCGGGTCCCGGGGAGCTGTTTTTT | CASSVVSGPGELFF
TRBJ2-1 | . | . | TRBV4-3 | TGCGCCAGCAGCCTCAAGCCTTCGAACGAGGGGTGGGATGAGCAGTTCTTC | CASSLKPSNEGWDEQFF
TRBJ2-3 | . | . | TRBV11-3 | TGTGCCAGCAGCTCACCCCCCACACCCAGCACAGATACGCAGTATTTT | CASSSPPTPSTDTQYF
TRBJ2-4 | . | . | TRBV19 | TGTGCCAGTAGTATAGATCAGGCAGGGATGGACATTCAGTACTTC | CASSIDQAGMDIQYF
TRBJ1-2 | . | . | TRBV6-6 | TGTGCCAGCAGCCGAGCCCAGGGTCTTGGCTACACCTTC | CASSRAQGLGYTF
TRBJ1-2 | . | . | TRBV2 | TGTGCCGGAGAAAACAGGGATACCTATGGCTACACCTTC | CAGENRDTYGYTF
TRBJ2-2 | . | . | TRBV24-1 | TGTGCCACCAGCCCCGGACAGACCGGGGAGCTGTTTTTT | CATSPGQTGELFF
TRBJ1-4 | few | . | TRBV3-1/TRBV3-2 | TGTGCCAGCAGCCACGGCAGGTTGGCGACTAATGAAAAACTGTTTTTT | CASSHGRLATNEKLFF
TRBJ1-2 | . | TRBD1 | TRBV4-1 | TGCGCCAGCAGCCAAGAACAGGGGGCCGCGAATTATGGCTACACCTTC | CASSQEQGAANYGYTF
TRBJ1-1 | . | . | TRBV2 | TGTGCCAGCAGTAGAGACAGGATCTTGGAGACTGAAGCTTTCTTT | CASSRDRILETEAFF